A selection of T cell receptor beta chains follows, all from one sample in a study of tumor and adjacent non-tumor tissue in lung cancer. TCRdb analysed the multiplex PCR reads with MiXCR anew, one entry per CDR3 protein. The sample lists about 140,000 distinct CDR3 sequences; around 60% were seen once. The sequenced sample consisted of lung tumor tissue. Every receptor here comes from a man in his sixties with small cell lung cancer. Each CDR3 is given with its conserved first and last residue. The D gene is left open where the match is weak. Clone size is given for some rows only: seen once, a few or many times, or a class if the clone is expanded.

TRBV20-1	.	.	TRBJ2-3	TGCAGTGCCACTAGCTTTACTGGAGCTGATACGCAGTATTTT	CSATSFTGADTQYF
TRBV11-3	.	.	TRBJ2-7	TGTGCCAGCAGCACACCCGACGATTTCTACGGGCAGTACTTC	CASSTPDDFYGQYF
TRBV11-2	.	.	TRBJ2-7	TGTGTAAGCAACTATACCTACGAGCAGTACTTC	CVSNYTYEQYF
TRBV4-2	.	TRBD2	TRBJ2-3	TGTGCCAGCAGCCGGGACCCAGCGGGAGGGGGAGATACGCAGTATTTT	CASSRDPAGGGDTQYF
TRBV5-5	.	.	TRBJ2-1	TGTGCCAGCAGCTTTGCCCCTCGGTTAGACAATGAGCAGTTCTTC	CASSFAPRLDNEQFF
TRBV20-1	.	.	TRBJ2-3	TGCAGTACTAGCAGGAACGGGCCCACAGATACGCAGTATTTT	CSTSRNGPTDTQYF
TRBV11-3	.	.	TRBJ1-1	TGTGCCAGCAGCGAGGAGGGGGACACTGAAGCTTTCTTT	CASSEEGDTEAFF
TRBV4-2	.	TRBD2	TRBJ2-1	TGTGCCAGCAGCCAAGTCACGCGTCTAGCGGGCAATGCGCAGTTCTTC	CASSQVTRLAGNAQFF
TRBV29-1	.	.	TRBJ2-3	TGCAGTGTTGAAGTAGGTGGGCTGGAGTGGGGCACAGATACGCAGTATTTT	CSVEVGGLEWGTDTQYF
TRBV20-1	many	.	TRBJ1-4	TGCAGTGCCGGGGACACCGTTAATGAAAAACTGTTTTTT	CSAGDTVNEKLFF
TRBV28	.	.	TRBJ2-3	TGTGGCAGCAGTCCTAAGGCGGCTTGCACAGATACGCAGTATTTT	CGSSPKAACTDTQYF
TRBV28	once	TRBD1	TRBJ1-2	TGTGCCAGCAGTTTCTCCGTAGGCCAGCGCCTGGACAGGGGAAAATATGGCTACACCTTC	CASSFSVGQRLDRGKYGYTF
TRBV11-2	.	TRBD1	TRBJ1-1	TGTGCCAGCAGCATCAGACAGGGCATGAACATTGAAGCTTTCTTT	CASSIRQGMNIEAFF
TRBV5-6	.	TRBD2	TRBJ2-5	TGTGCCAGCAGCTTCGGGACTAGCGAGACCCAGTACTTC	CASSFGTSETQYF
TRBV5-5	.	.	TRBJ1-6	TGTGCCAGCAGCTTCCGGGACTTCCGACCTAGCTCCTATAATTCACCCCTCCACTTT	CASSFRDFRPSSYNSPLHF
TRBV5-4	many	.	TRBJ2-2	TGTGCCAGCAGCTTGAACACCGGGGAGCTGTTTTTT	CASSLNTGELFF
TRBV5-4	.	TRBD2	TRBJ2-5	TGTGCCAGCAGCACGGGGGGGGGTCAAGAGACCCAGTACTTC	CASSTGGGQETQYF
TRBV7-8	.	.	TRBJ2-1	TGTGCCAGCAGAGCAACGCAGGGGTATGAGCAGTTCTTC	CASRATQGYEQFF
TRBV20-1	many	.	TRBJ1-4	TGCAGTGCAACTAAAGAAGCAACTAATGAAAAACTGTTTTTT	CSATKEATNEKLFF
TRBV6-6	.	.	TRBJ1-6	TGCGCCAGCAGTAAATATTCACCCCTCCACTTT	CASSKYSPLHF
TRBV11-3	.	.	TRBJ2-1	TGTGCTAGCAACACAAAGAGTGAGGATGAGCAGTTCTTC	CASNTKSEDEQFF
TRBV12-3/TRBV12-4	.	.	TRBJ2-6	TGTGCCAGCAGTTTATATAGATCTGGGGTCAACGTCCTGACTTTC	CASSLYRSGVNVLTF
TRBV11-2	once	TRBD2	TRBJ2-1	TGTGCCAGAAGCTTCGAGCGGGGGTCGGGGAATGAGCAGTTCTTC	CARSFERGSGNEQFF
TRBV11-1	.	.	TRBJ2-3	TGTGCCAGCAGCATCGCCATAGGAGTGGCCGGGGCAGATACGCAGTATTTT	CASSIAIGVAGADTQYF
TRBV30	.	.	TRBJ2-1	TGTGCCTGGAGTCCGTCGGGGGTAGAGCAGTTCTTC	CAWSPSGVEQFF
TRBV28	.	TRBD1	TRBJ2-4	TGTGCCAGCAGTTTAATTACAGGGGCGGCCAAAAACATTCATTACTTC	CASSLITGAAKNIHYF
TRBV20-1	few	TRBD2	TRBJ2-1	TGCAGTGCTCCCCCTAGGGCGGGAGCGCCCTACAATGAGCAGTTCTTC	CSAPPRAGAPYNEQFF
TRBV11-2	once	.	TRBJ2-7	TGTGCCAGCAACTTTATCGGCAGGGTCTACGAGCAGTACTTC	CASNFIGRVYEQYF
TRBV5-5	.	.	TRBJ2-5	TGTACTAGCAAAAGAACGGAGACCCAGTACTTC	CTSKRTETQYF
TRBV10-3	.	.	TRBJ1-1	TGTGCCATCAGTGAGTCCGTGGGAAATGAAGCTTTCTTT	CAISESVGNEAFF
TRBV7-9	few	.	TRBJ2-1	TGTGCCAGCAGCCTAGACTCGTCCCGGGGTAATGAGCAGTTCTTC	CASSLDSSRGNEQFF
TRBV6-1	.	.	TRBJ1-3	TGTGCCTGCAGTGAGCGAAATGGAAACACCATATATTTT	CACSERNGNTIYF
TRBV12-3/TRBV12-4	.	.	TRBJ2-2	TGTGCCAGCAGTTTCGGATACACCGGGGAGCTGTTTTTT	CASSFGYTGELFF
TRBV11-2	many	.	TRBJ2-3	TGTGCCAGCAGCCTGGGCGGGGTCGAAGGGGGTACGCAGTATTTT	CASSLGGVEGGTQYF
TRBV20-1	many	TRBD1	TRBJ2-1	TGCAGTGCTAGAGATGTGAGGACAGGCTCCTACAATGAGCAGTTCTTC	CSARDVRTGSYNEQFF
TRBV11-2	many	TRBD2	TRBJ2-1	TGTGCCAGCAGCCACCGGGGTGGGACTAGCGGGAGTAGTGAGCAGTTCTTC	CASSHRGGTSGSSEQFF
TRBV20-1	few	TRBD2	TRBJ2-1	TGCAGTGCTTGGGGGGGGGCTAGCGGGATTGATGAGCAGTTCTTC	CSAWGGASGIDEQFF
TRBV11-2	.	TRBD1	TRBJ1-2	TGTGCCAGCATCTTAAGCCGACCGGGGCAGGGGGGTGGCTACAGCTTC	CASILSRPGQGGGYSF
TRBV28	.	.	TRBJ2-3	TGTGTCAACAGTTTATGGGGCGGGAAGGCAGATACGCAGTATTTT	CVNSLWGGKADTQYF
TRBV29-1	.	TRBD1	TRBJ2-2	TGCAGCATTGGGACAGGGGTATACACCGGGGAGTTGTTTTTT	CSIGTGVYTGELFF
TRBV7-9	.	.	TRBJ2-5	TGCGCAAGCAGCTCCGGAGAGGGGATAACTTTGGGAGAGACCCAGTACTTC	CASSSGEGITLGETQYF
TRBV29-1	.	.	TRBJ2-1	TGCAGCGGGGTACCGGGGGTCTCCTCCTACAATGAGCATTTCTTC	CSGVPGVSSYNEHFF
TRBV20-1	many	.	TRBJ1-4	TGCAGTGCTTTTACGGAACTTGGGGAACTGTTTTTT	CSAFTELGELFF
TRBV20-1	.	.	TRBJ1-3	TGCAGTGCTAGAGCGGGGGAGGTGGCTAGAAACACCATATATTTT	CSARAGEVARNTIYF
TRBV28	.	.	TRBJ1-2	TGTGCCAACACCAGCAGGGTGGGTCGCTACACCTTC	CANTSRVGRYTF
TRBV12-3/TRBV12-4	many	.	TRBJ2-1	TGTGCCAGCAGTCCCGGGGCCGGGACACACAAGACCAATGAGCAGTTCTTC	CASSPGAGTHKTNEQFF
TRBV20-1	once	.	TRBJ2-2	TGCAGTGCTCTACAGCGGGACAGGAACACCGGGGAGCTGTTTTTT	CSALQRDRNTGELFF
TRBV20-1	once	.	TRBJ2-3	TGCAGCGTCGTCCCGGGAGTGTCGGGAGATATGCAGTATTTT	CSVVPGVSGDMQYF
TRBV28	few	TRBD1	TRBJ2-7	TGTGCCAGCAGTCCAAGGACAGGGGGTCGGTACGAGCAGTACTTC	CASSPRTGGRYEQYF
TRBV11-2	.	.	TRBJ1-6	TGTGCCTGCAGTGACGCCCCATATAATTCACCCCTCCACTTT	CACSDAPYNSPLHF
TRBV11-1	.	.	TRBJ2-5	TGTACCAGCAGCCCGGACGGAGAGACCCAGGACTTC	CTSSPDGETQDF
TRBV6-1	.	.	TRBJ1-2	TGTGTCAGCAGGGACGGGACAAACTATGGCTACACCTTC	CVSRDGTNYGYTF
TRBV20-1	.	.	TRBJ1-2	TGCAGTGCTAGCAAGGGTGTTAACTATGGCTACACCTTC	CSASKGVNYGYTF